This record looks at one TCR beta chain sequence and its context. This specimen belongs to a study of blood T cell repertoires in COVID-19. Study at large: Material from acute and convalescent COVID-19 was sourced from the United States, Italy and Spain. Sources were T cells, B-cell-depleted T cells, or PBMCs; the material itself was cDNA or gDNA.

Authors' processing steps: From reference gene primer amplification, estimates of nucleated cell counts were derived. Clones were read by immunoSEQ multiplex PCR, and TCRdb kept only the in-frame ones, dropping some. The DNA gave D and trimming, while V, J and clone size come from that table. The sample holds approximately 210,000 clones; 70% to 90% are singletons and the top ten take under 14%. The receptor's source is a man aged 45 to 65 with COVID-19, enrolled during active disease. The source material was peripheral blood.

The CDR3, as DNA: TGTGCCAGTTGTACAAACGGGATCTCCGTTCAGCCCCAGCATTTT. Its protein product is CASCTNGISVQPQHF. The chain has TRBV5-8 and TRBJ1-5; D is unresolved. Germline V gives CDR1 SGHTS, CDR2 YDEGEE. CDR3 length: 15 amino acids. Trimming took off 8 bases at V and 6 bases at J, with 21 bases between the two ends. The entire variable domain, with the rest obtained from reference TRBV5-8 and TRBJ1-5, is as follows: EAGVTQSPTHLIKTRGQQATLRCSPISGHTSVYWYQQALGLGLQFLLWYDEGEERNRGNFPPRFSGRQFPNYSSELNVNALELEDSALYLCASCTNGISVQPQHFGDGTRLSIL.